The 20 T cell receptor beta chains below all came from one sample that was sequenced in a study of radiation and T cells in renal cell carcinoma. Repertoires were generated with immunoSEQ multiplex PCR, while TCRdb's copy carries only in-frame clones and drops some. The repertoire holds 150,000 or so clones, with 88% as singletons. Time point noted: baseline pretreatment blood. Treatment indicated: 15 Gy SBRT to primary tumor, nephrectomy 4 weeks later. The specimen comprised blood, sampled from a patient whose treatment included radiotherapy and nephrectomy. The receptor set was obtained from a woman in her seventies with renal cell carcinoma.

The rearrangement joins TRBV2 to TRBJ2-7; 11 positions match TRBD2. The germline gives CDR1 SNHLY, CDR2 FYNNEI. The ends lost 7 bases at V and 4 bases at J; junction bases unmatched: 6. The CDR3 length is 14 residues. In DNA form, the CDR3 reads TGTGCCAGCACCCGCCTAGCGGGGGGATACGAGCAGTACTTC. Amino acid sequence: CASTRLAGGYEQYF. Based on the CDR3 plus reference TRBV2 and TRBJ2-7, the full variable domain is EPEVTQTPSHQVTQMGQEVILRCVPISNHLYFYWYRQILGQKVEFLVSFYNNEISEKSEIFDDQFSVERPDGSNFTLKIRSTKLEDSAMYFCASTRLAGGYEQYFGPGTRLTVT.

The chain carries TRBV2 and TRBJ2-3; 9 bases map to TRBD1. The CDR3 is 15 amino acids. CDR1 is SNHLY, CDR2 FYNNEI, per germline. V gave up 7 bases and J gave up 7 bases; unmatched junction bases: 12. The CDR3, as DNA: TGTGCCAGCACGAGGGGGGACAGGGACGCAAATACGCAGTATTTT. Its translation is CASTRGDRDANTQYF.

The chain joins TRBV9 to TRBJ2-7, with D uncertain. In germline, CDR1 is SGDLS, CDR2 YYNGEE. The CDR3 sequence is 14 residues long. With 0 bases removed from V and 4 bases from J, the gap between germline ends came to 11 bases. CDR3 bases: TGTGCCAGCAGCGTAGACGGTAGCACTTACGAGCAGTACTTC. This encodes CASSVDGSTYEQYF.

The chain employs TRBV2 and TRBJ1-1; no clear D. The CDR3 runs to 13 residues. The germline gives CDR1 SNHLY, CDR2 FYNNEI. Trimming cost V 4 bases and J 1 base, with 7 bases left between them. The CDR3 protein is CASSVQPNTEAFF. The CDR3 DNA is TGTGCCAGCAGTGTTCAGCCGAACACTGAAGCTTTCTTT.

The V and J genes are TRBV7-2 and TRBJ2-7, with no clear D. The germline V gene encodes CDR1 SGHTA and CDR2 FQGNSA. The CDR3 is made up of 12 amino acids. The germline V and J ends were trimmed by 6 bases and 0 bases, with 6 bases remaining between them. CDR3 in DNA: TGTGCCAGCAGGTTGTTCTCCTACGAGCAGTACTTC. Its translation is CASRLFSYEQYF.

The rearrangement joins TRBV14 to TRBJ2-1; D unresolved. CDR1 and CDR2 from the germline V gene are SGHDN and FVKESK. The CDR3 loop spans 14 amino acids. The germline V and J ends were trimmed by 2 bases and 0 bases, with 5 bases remaining between them. The CDR3 DNA sequence: TGTGCCAGCAGCCAAATGGGCTCCTACAATGAGCAGTTCTTC. As protein: CASSQMGSYNEQFF.

The chain recombines TRBV7-3 with TRBJ1-1; D not resolved. Germline CDR1 SGHTA, CDR2 FQGTGA. The CDR3 spans 14 residues. Deletions cut 1 base from V and 4 bases from J, with 10 bases between. The CDR3, as DNA: TGTGCCAGCAGCTTAAGGAGGTCGGGCACTGAAGCTTTCTTT. It encodes CASSLRRSGTEAFF.

The rearrangement uses TRBV27 and TRBJ2-7, with D uncertain. The germline gives CDR1 MNHEY, CDR2 SMNVEV (reference sequence). The CDR3 consists of 13 residues. Trimming removed 4 bases at V and 4 bases at J, with 11 bases between. CDR3 sequence (DNA): TGTGCCAGCAGTTCTCACGACGGTTACGAGCAGTACTTC. Its protein product is CASSSHDGYEQYF.

The chain employs TRBV5-1 and TRBJ2-5; tentatively, D is TRBD1 or TRBD2 (6 bases each). The germline V gene encodes CDR1 SGHRS and CDR2 YFSETQ. The CDR3 consists of 13 residues. Trimming pared 4 bases from V and 11 bases from J, leaving 18 bases between. CDR3: CASSAPGAREQYF. The CDR3 DNA reads TGCGCCAGCAGCGCCCCGGGGGCCAGGGAGCAGTACTTC.

The rearrangement joins TRBV2 to TRBJ1-1; tentatively, D is TRBD1 (5 bases). The CDR3 consists of 14 residues. Trimming removed 5 bases from V and 3 bases from J, with 13 bases in between. Looked up from germline, CDR1 is SNHLY and CDR2 is FYNNEI. The CDR3: CASSRMGGDTEAFF. CDR3 nucleotide sequence: TGTGCCAGCAGTCGGATGGGGGGTGACACTGAAGCTTTCTTT.

The J gene is TRBJ2-5, the V gene TRBV25-1, with 7 bases matching TRBD2. The CDR3 runs 13 residues. CDR1 and CDR2 from the germline V gene are MGHDK and SYGVNS. V was pared by 4 bases and J by 5 bases, with 4 bases of the junction left unmatched. CDR3 sequence: CASSVWGGETQYF. The DNA for the CDR3 is TGTGCCAGCAGTGTTTGGGGGGGGGAGACCCAGTACTTC.

The chain uses TRBV5-4 and TRBJ1-2; no clear D gene. The CDR3 has 13 residues. CDR1 and CDR2 (germline): SGHNT, YYREEE (reference sequence). The V gene lost 4 bases and the J gene lost 5 bases, with 12 bases spanning the gap. The CDR3 is CASSHPVEYGYTF. The CDR3 bases are TGTGCCAGCAGCCACCCCGTGGAATATGGCTACACCTTC.

This clone was counted between two and nine times. The rearrangement joins TRBV23-1 to TRBJ1-2; D gene uncertain. TRBV23-1 is noted as an ORF with a role that remains uncertain. The length of the CDR3 is 10 residues. V shed 0 bases and J shed 9 bases, with 2 bases lying between them. The CDR3 DNA sequence: TGCGCCAGCAGTCAATCGCGCTACACCTTC. Encoded protein: CASSQSRYTF.

The rearrangement uses TRBV27 and TRBJ2-1; TRBD1 aligns across 7 bases. CDR1 and CDR2 from the germline V gene are MNHEY and SMNVEV (reference sequence). This CDR3 contains 15 residues. J was trimmed by 0 bases and V by 5 bases; bases with no gene match: 4. CDR3 protein: CASSGDRASYNEQFF. CDR3 in DNA: TGTGCCAGCAGTGGAGACAGGGCCTCCTACAATGAGCAGTTCTTC.

The V gene is TRBV6-1, the J gene TRBJ1-1; 7 nucleotides line up with TRBD1. Trimming removed 5 bases from V and 4 bases from J; junction bases left unmatched: 7. The CDR3 is 14 residues long. The germline V gene encodes CDR1 MNHNS and CDR2 SASEGT. The CDR3 nucleotides read TGTGCCAGCAGTCTCCGACAGGGAACCACTGAAGCTTTCTTT. Protein: CASSLRQGTTEAFF.

This chain links TRBV7-2 with TRBJ2-7; TRBD2 aligns across 12 bases. Germline V lookup: CDR1 SGHTA, CDR2 FQGNSA. CDR3 size: 18 residues. J was trimmed by 6 bases and V by 0 bases; bases with no gene match: 12. The CDR3 protein is CASSLALAGGPGWPEQYF. In DNA, the CDR3 is TGTGCCAGCAGCTTAGCACTAGCGGGGGGCCCCGGCTGGCCCGAGCAGTACTTC.

The chain carries TRBV6-1 and TRBJ1-6, with 11 nucleotides matching TRBD1. J lost 9 bases, V lost 1 base, and 2 bases had no gene match. CDR1 is MNHNS, CDR2 SASEGT, per germline. CDR3 length: 15 amino acids. This CDR3 is CASSEVGQGGSPLHF. CDR3 bases: TGTGCCAGCAGTGAAGTGGGACAGGGGGGTTCACCCCTCCACTTT.

The V gene is TRBV7-2, the J gene TRBJ1-1, with 8 bases matching TRBD1. With 3 bases clipped from V and 1 base from J, the junction kept 4 bases outside the gene matches. The CDR3 runs 15 residues. Germline V gene data show CDR1 as SGHTA and CDR2 as FQGNSA. The CDR3, as DNA: TGTGCCAGCAGCTTTGCGGACAGGGAGAACACTGAAGCTTTCTTT. Protein: CASSFADRENTEAFF. The full variable domain, with the rest looked up from reference TRBV7-2 and TRBJ1-1, is GAGVSQSPSNKVTEKGKDVELRCDPISGHTALYWYRQSLGQGLEFLIYFQGNSAPDKSGLPSDRFSAERTGGSVSTLTIQRTQQEDSAVYLCASSFADRENTEAFFGQGTRLTVV.

This chain uses TRBV28 with TRBJ2-7, with 7 bases lining up with TRBD1. CDR1 is MDHEN, CDR2 SYDVKM, per germline. CDR3 length: 16 residues. Germline trimming cut 5 bases from V and 1 base from J; bases unmatched to any gene: 11. The CDR3: CASSTPLYRGSYEQYF. The CDR3 DNA follows: TGTGCCAGCAGTACCCCCCTGTACAGGGGATCCTACGAGCAGTACTTC.

This chain connects TRBV5-1 to TRBJ2-5, with D possibly being TRBD2 (6 bases). This CDR3 comprises 14 residues. Germline lookup yields CDR1 SGHRS and CDR2 YFSETQ. Trimming took 0 bases from V and 5 from J, leaving 11 bases between them. The CDR3 loop is CASSLETSWETQYF. In DNA form, the CDR3 reads TGCGCCAGCAGCTTGGAAACTAGCTGGGAGACCCAGTACTTC. Variable domain in full (rest from reference TRBV5-1 and TRBJ2-5): KAGVTQTPRYLIKTRGQQVTLSCSPISGHRSVSWYQQTPGQGLQFLFEYFSETQRNKGNFPGRFSGRQFSNSRSEMNVSTLELGDSALYLCASSLETSWETQYFGPGTRLLVL.